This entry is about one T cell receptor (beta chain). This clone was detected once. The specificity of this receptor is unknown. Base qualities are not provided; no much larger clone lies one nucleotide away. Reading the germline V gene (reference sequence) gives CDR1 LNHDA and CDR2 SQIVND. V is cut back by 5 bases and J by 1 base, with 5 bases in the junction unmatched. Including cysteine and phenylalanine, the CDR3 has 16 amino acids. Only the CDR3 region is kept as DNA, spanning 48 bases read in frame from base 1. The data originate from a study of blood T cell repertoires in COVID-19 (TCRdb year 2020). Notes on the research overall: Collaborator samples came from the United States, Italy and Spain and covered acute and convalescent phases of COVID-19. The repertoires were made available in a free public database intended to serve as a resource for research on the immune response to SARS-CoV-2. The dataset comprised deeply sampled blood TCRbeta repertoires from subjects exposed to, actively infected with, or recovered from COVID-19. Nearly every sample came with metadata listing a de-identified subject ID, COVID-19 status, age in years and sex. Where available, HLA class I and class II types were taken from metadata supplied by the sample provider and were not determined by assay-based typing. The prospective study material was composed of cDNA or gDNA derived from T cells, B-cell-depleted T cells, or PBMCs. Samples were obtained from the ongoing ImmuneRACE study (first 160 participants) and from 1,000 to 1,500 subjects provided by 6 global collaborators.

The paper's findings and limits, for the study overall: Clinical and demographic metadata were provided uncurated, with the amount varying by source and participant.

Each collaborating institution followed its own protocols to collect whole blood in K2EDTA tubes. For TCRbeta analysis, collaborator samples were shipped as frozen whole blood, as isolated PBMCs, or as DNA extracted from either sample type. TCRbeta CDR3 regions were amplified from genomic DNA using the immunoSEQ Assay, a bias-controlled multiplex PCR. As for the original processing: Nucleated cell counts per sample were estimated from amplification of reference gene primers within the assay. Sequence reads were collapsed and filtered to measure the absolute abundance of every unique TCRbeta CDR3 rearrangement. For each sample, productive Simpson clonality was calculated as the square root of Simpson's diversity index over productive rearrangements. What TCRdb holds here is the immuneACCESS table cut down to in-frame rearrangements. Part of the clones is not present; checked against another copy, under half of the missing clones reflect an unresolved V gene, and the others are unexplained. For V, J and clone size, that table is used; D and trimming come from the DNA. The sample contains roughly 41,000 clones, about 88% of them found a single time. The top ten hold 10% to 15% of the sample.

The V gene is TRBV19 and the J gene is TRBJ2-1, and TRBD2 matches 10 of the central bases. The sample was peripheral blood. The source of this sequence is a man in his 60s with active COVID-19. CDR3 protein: CASSVIAGGSYNEQFF. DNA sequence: TGTGCCAGTAGTGTTATAGCGGGAGGTTCCTACAATGAGCAGTTCTTC. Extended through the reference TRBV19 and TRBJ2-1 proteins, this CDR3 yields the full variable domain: DGGITQSPKYLFRKEGQNVTLSCEQNLNHDAMYWYRQDPGQGLRLIYYSQIVNDFQKGDIAEGYSVSREKKESFPLTVTSAQKNPTAFYLCASSVIAGGSYNEQFFGPGTRLTVL.